The 28 T cell receptor beta chains in this list originate from one sample, sequenced in a study of identical twins. Each CDR3 protein is one row after TCRdb ran MiXCR on the 5' RACE reads. The sample gives 500,000 to 600,000 distinct CDR3 sequences, approximately 22% of which show up once; approximately 0.95% is in the top ten. These data were also filed under a second study, of T cells expressing NK-cell markers.

Sequencing input: CD4+ T cells sorted from blood. Receptor source: a woman aged 18-29 years in good health.

The chain links TRBV5-1 to TRBJ2-5; D remains unclear. Germline CDR1 SGHRS, CDR2 YFSETQ. Between the trimmed V and J ends, which lost 0 bases and 5 bases, there was a span of 11 bases. This CDR3 region has 14 residues. CDR3 sequence reads: CASSLALLAETQYF. The DNA for the CDR3 is TGCGCCAGCAGCTTGGCCCTACTCGCGGAGACCCAGTACTTC.

The chain recombines TRBV11-3 with TRBJ2-2; a possible D gene is TRBD1 (6 bases). V lost 3 bases and J 5 bases, leaving 10 bases between the germline ends. This CDR3 is 14 amino acids long. CDR1 and CDR2 from the germline V gene are SGHNT and YENEEA. This CDR3 reads CASSFPRGTGELFF. The CDR3 DNA follows: TGTGCCAGCAGCTTCCCTAGGGGGACCGGGGAGCTGTTTTTT.

The genes are TRBV20-1 and TRBJ2-2; maybe TRBD1 (5 bases). The CDR3 sequence is 15 residues long. V lost 0 bases and J 2 bases, leaving 10 bases between the germline ends. Looked up from germline, CDR1 is DFQATT and CDR2 is SNEGSKA (reference sequence). This CDR3 reads CSARDWQGNTGELFF. For the CDR3, the DNA is TGCAGTGCTAGAGATTGGCAGGGTAACACCGGGGAGCTGTTTTTT.

V usage is TRBV3-1 and J usage is TRBJ2-2; 8 nucleotides align to TRBD2. V was pared by 0 bases and J by 7 bases, with 10 bases of the junction left unmatched. The CDR3 spans 17 residues. Germline loops: CDR1 LGHDT, CDR2 YNNKEL (reference sequence). This CDR3 is CASSQDNPSGFSGELFF. CDR3 nucleotide sequence: TGTGCCAGCAGCCAAGATAACCCTAGCGGGTTTAGCGGGGAGCTGTTTTTT.

J is TRBJ1-2 and V is TRBV7-9; D is ambiguous. Germline CDR1 is SEHNR and CDR2 is FQNEAQ (reference sequence). The V end lost 3 bases, the J end lost 10 bases, and 12 bases lay between the germline ends. The CDR3 spans 12 residues. CDR3 amino acids: CASSLGPSDYTF. The CDR3, as DNA: TGTGCCAGCAGCTTGGGTCCATCGGACTACACCTTC.

The chain joins TRBV20-1 to TRBJ2-1, with D possibly being TRBD1 or TRBD2 (6 bases each). In germline, CDR1 is DFQATT, CDR2 SNEGSKA (reference sequence). V lost 5 bases to trimming and J lost 7 bases, with 15 bases between them. CDR3 size: 13 residues. The CDR3 sequence is CSARLEGGNEQFF. DNA for the CDR3: TGCAGTGCTCGACTAGAGGGGGGTAATGAGCAGTTCTTC.

This clonotype was seen repeatedly, ten times or more. Germline is not matched at one junction end, which may reflect a read error. This rearrangement joins TRBV20-1 to TRBJ1-4; tentatively, D is TRBD1 (6 bases). This CDR3 region has 11 residues. Germline CDR1 and CDR2: DFQATT and SNEGSKA (reference sequence). The CDR3 sequence is CSAGGAVSRYF. In DNA form, the CDR3 reads TGCAGCGCTGGGGGGGCCGTATCCCGGTATTTT.

The sample holds a few counts of this clonotype. The rearrangement uses TRBV10-3 and TRBJ2-5; no firm D call. The germline V gene encodes CDR1 ENHRY and CDR2 SYGVKD. The length of the CDR3 is 14 residues. V was trimmed by 6 bases and J by 5 bases, leaving 16 bases between them. The CDR3 loop reads CAISVTPARETQYF. Written as DNA, the CDR3 is TGTGCCATCAGCGTGACCCCGGCCCGGGAGACCCAGTACTTC.

V and J are TRBV9 and TRBJ1-1; weak D call: TRBD1 (5 bases). Germline CDR1 and CDR2: SGDLS and YYNGEE. V gave up 3 bases and J gave up 10 bases, with 16 bases separating them. The CDR3 length is 13 residues. CDR3 sequence: CASSAYRQTRAFF. DNA for the CDR3: TGTGCCAGCAGCGCCTACCGACAGACTAGAGCTTTCTTT.

A few counts support this clonotype. This chain joins TRBV5-4 and TRBJ1-1; perhaps TRBD1 as D (6 bases). The CDR3 length is 15 residues. V was pared by 0 bases and J by 4 bases, with 13 bases between. Germline CDR1 reads SGHNT; CDR2 reads YYREEE (reference sequence). The CDR3 DNA follows: TGTGCCAGCAGCTTGGGTAAGGGGGGAGGCACTGAAGCTTTCTTT. As protein: CASSLGKGGGTEAFF.

V is TRBV24-1 and J is TRBJ2-1; 11 bases align to TRBD2. The trim removed 5 bases at V and 8 bases at J, leaving 10 bases unmatched. The germline gives CDR1 KGHDR, CDR2 SFDVKD. The length of the CDR3 is 16 residues. The CDR3 spells CATSGSGSGGAHEQFF. In nucleotides, the CDR3 is TGTGCCACCAGTGGCTCCGGTAGCGGGGGGGCTCATGAGCAGTTCTTC.

About this clonotype itself: Since a much larger clone is just one base distant, this may be a read error. The chain uses TRBV7-2 and TRBJ2-5; 8 nucleotides agree with TRBD1. Trimming took 2 bases from V and 3 from J; bases not matched to a gene: 2. The CDR3 consists of 14 residues. Germline assignment: CDR1 SGHTA and CDR2 FQGNSA. DNA of the CDR3: TGTACCAGCAGCTTAAACAGGGGGAAAGAGACCCAGTACTTC. Its translation: CTSSLNRGKETQYF.

The chain links TRBV13 to TRBJ1-2; tentative D call: TRBD1 (5 bases). This CDR3 has 16 amino acids. V dropped 5 bases and J dropped 0 bases, with 16 bases sitting between them. CDR1 PRHDT and CDR2 FYEKMQ come from the germline V gene (reference sequence). The CDR3 nucleotides are TGTGCCAGCAGCCCCCGGGACGGATCAGCTAACTATGGCTACACCTTC. Protein product: CASSPRDGSANYGYTF.

The chain recombines TRBV6-1 with TRBJ2-1, with 10 bases that match TRBD2. Germline-derived CDR1 and CDR2 are MNHNS and SASEGT. Unmatched junction bases numbered 6, after V lost 6 bases and J lost 1 base. The CDR3 spans 16 residues. The chain's CDR3 is CASRSGGARSYNEQFF. The CDR3 nucleotides are TGTGCCAGCAGAAGCGGGGGGGCCCGGTCCTACAATGAGCAGTTCTTC.

At least ten counts were recorded for this clonotype. The genes are TRBV12-3 or TRBV12-4 and TRBJ2-2; no definite D call. CDR3 length: 13 residues. Trimming removed 5 bases at V and 4 bases at J, with 8 bases between. CDR3 in amino acids: CASSPDGTGELFF. DNA of the CDR3: TGTGCCAGCAGTCCGGACGGCACCGGGGAGCTGTTTTTT.

V and J are TRBV7-9 and TRBJ2-1; 7 nucleotides match TRBD1. This CDR3 contains 13 residues. From germline, CDR1 is SEHNR and CDR2 FQNEAQ (reference sequence). V was clipped by 4 bases and J by 10 bases; unmatched bases: 7. The CDR3 DNA follows: TGTGCCAGCAGCTCCACGACAGGGCGGGAGCAGTTCTTC. Amino acids: CASSSTTGREQFF.

The V and J genes are TRBV20-1 and TRBJ2-1; 10 nucleotides align to TRBD2. The CDR3 is made up of 14 amino acids. With 4 bases clipped from V and 7 bases from J, the junction kept 7 bases outside the gene matches. The V gene's germline CDR1 is DFQATT and CDR2 SNEGSKA (reference sequence). Here the CDR3 reads CSATSGRAGNEQFF. The CDR3 DNA reads TGCAGTGCTACTAGCGGGAGAGCGGGGAATGAGCAGTTCTTC.

This chain connects TRBV18 to TRBJ1-6, with no clear D. Per the germline V gene, CDR1 is KGHSH and CDR2 is LQKENI. Trimming left V 2 bases short and J 13 bases short, with 9 bases between. This CDR3 contains 12 residues. CDR3 residues: CASSPSRGPLHF. The CDR3 nucleotides read TGTGCCAGCTCACCATCTCGAGGGCCCCTCCACTTT.

This clonotype occurred many times. The chain joins TRBV20-1 to TRBJ2-7, with 11 bases identical to TRBD1. Losses at the gene ends were 5 bases for V and 7 bases for J; bases not matched to a gene: 4. This CDR3 spans 12 amino acids. Per the germline V gene, CDR1 is DFQATT and CDR2 is SNEGSKA (reference sequence). CDR3 residues: CSAPDRGHEQYF. In DNA, the CDR3 is TGCAGTGCTCCGGACAGGGGGCATGAGCAGTACTTC.

The sample holds a few counts of this clonotype. The chain links TRBV9 to TRBJ2-5; 10 nucleotides align to TRBD2. V lost 7 bases to trimming and J lost 0 bases; unmatched junction nucleotides: 0. CDR1 is SGDLS and CDR2 is YYNGEE in the germline V gene. CDR3 length equals 13 residues. The CDR3 sequence: CASGLADQETQYF. Here the CDR3 DNA reads TGTGCCAGCGGACTAGCGGACCAAGAGACCCAGTACTTC.

The V call is TRBV5-1, the J call TRBJ2-3, with TRBD1 matching over 7 bases. The CDR3 runs to 14 residues. Trimming cost V 7 bases and J 6 bases; bases outside gene matches: 11. CDR1 and CDR2 from the germline V gene are SGHRS and YFSETQ. The CDR3 is CASFIGQVGDTQYF. The CDR3 DNA reads as TGCGCCAGCTTCATCGGACAGGTGGGCGATACGCAGTATTTT.

This clonotype was counted a few times. This chain uses TRBV7-2 with TRBJ2-2; no definite D call. Germline lookup yields CDR1 SGHTA and CDR2 FQGNSA. V lost 5 bases and J lost 9, with 7 bases in between. This CDR3 has 11 residues. CDR3 DNA: TGTGCCAGCAGCCTACAGAGGGAGCTGTTTTTT. It yields the protein CASSLQRELFF.

The gene calls are TRBV3-1 and TRBJ2-2, with a weak D call TRBD1 (6 bases). The CDR3 is made up of 16 amino acids. Germline V gene data show CDR1 as LGHDT and CDR2 as YNNKEL (reference sequence). V was shortened by 2 bases and J by 4 bases, with 14 bases between the two germline ends. The CDR3 sequence: CASSQPSGHTTGELFF. Here the CDR3 DNA reads TGTGCCAGCAGCCAACCTTCGGGACATACCACCGGGGAGCTGTTTTTT.

The chain combines TRBV20-1 with TRBJ2-1; the match to TRBD2 covers 9 bases. The CDR3 is 16 residues long. CDR1 and CDR2 (germline): DFQATT, SNEGSKA (reference sequence). With V trimmed by 0 bases and J by 6 bases, 9 bases remained unmatched. CDR3 nucleotide sequence: TGCAGTGCTAGAGATAACCGCGGGAGGGCCCTCAATGAGCAGTTCTTC. This codes for CSARDNRGRALNEQFF.

This clonotype was seen only a few times. The chain uses TRBV5-1 and TRBJ2-3, with 8 nucleotides matching TRBD2. From germline, CDR1 is SGHRS and CDR2 YFSETQ. CDR3 length equals 13 residues. After removal of 7 bases from V and 6 bases from J, the junction contained 7 bases not matched to a gene. This CDR3 reads CASGTREGDTQYF. Written as DNA, the CDR3 is TGCGCCAGCGGGACTAGGGAGGGGGATACGCAGTATTTT.

This clonotype was seen a few times. The chain carries TRBV20-1 and TRBJ2-3; D is unresolved. The CDR3 is made up of 14 amino acids. V lost 3 bases and J 2 bases, leaving 12 bases between the germline ends. Germline CDR1 reads DFQATT; CDR2 reads SNEGSKA (reference sequence). This CDR3 reads CSASYSQITDTQYF. For the CDR3, the DNA is TGCAGTGCTAGTTATTCACAAATCACAGATACGCAGTATTTT.

This clonotype appeared a few times. The chain has TRBV6-6 and TRBJ1-2, with D perhaps TRBD1 (5 bases). Looked up from germline, CDR1 is MNHNY and CDR2 is SVGAGI (reference sequence). The CDR3 runs 13 residues. V was shortened by 6 bases and J by 4 bases, with 12 bases between the two germline ends. CDR3 sequence: CASRSDRTYGYTF. The CDR3 bases are TGTGCCAGCAGATCTGACAGAACCTATGGCTACACCTTC.

This clonotype was detected a few times. The CDR3 sequence is CASSPPGGAYEQYF. The CDR3 bases are TGTGCCAGCAGCCCGCCCGGAGGAGCCTACGAGCAGTACTTC. J is TRBJ2-7 and V is TRBV7-6, with D tentatively TRBD2 (5 bases). Trimming removed 5 bases at V and 2 bases at J, with 13 bases between. The CDR3 totals 14 residues. The V gene's germline CDR1 is SGHVS and CDR2 FNYEAQ.